Presented here are 15 T cell receptor beta chains from one specimen sequenced in a study of T cell repertoires in cytomegalovirus infection. One entry per CDR3 protein results from TCRdb running MiXCR on the reads. This sample has a few hundred thousand distinct CDR3 sequences, with about an eighth found just once. The sample consisted of PBMCs. The receptors were gathered from a human donor in good health (CMV status not recorded). Some clones in this sample may be carry-over from other donors' samples.

This clonotype has just a few counts. The chain combines TRBV12-3 or TRBV12-4 with TRBJ1-1, with 7 positions matching TRBD1. This CDR3 comprises 14 residues. After removal of 7 bases from V and 5 bases from J, the junction contained 10 bases not matched to a gene. CDR3 amino acids: CASNRVSGQTEAFF. As DNA, the CDR3 is TGTGCCAGCAACCGGGTGTCGGGACAGACTGAAGCTTTCTTT.

This clonotype was seen at least ten times. The rearrangement joins TRBV20-1 to TRBJ2-5; a possible D gene is TRBD2 (7 bases). Trimming took 5 bases from V and 4 from J, leaving 14 bases between them. The CDR3 is 13 amino acids. The germline V gene encodes CDR1 DFQATT and CDR2 SNEGSKA (reference sequence). As DNA, the CDR3 is TGCAGTGCTCCCCGGGGGGCCCTAGAGACCCAGTACTTC. This gives the protein CSAPRGALETQYF.

This clonotype occurred many times. The chain couples TRBV29-1 to TRBJ1-4, with D unresolved. Trimming removed 1 base from V and 3 bases from J, with 6 bases in between. Germline CDR1 SQVTM, CDR2 ANQGSEA. CDR3 size: 13 residues. The CDR3: CSVEVTANEKLFF. The CDR3 coding sequence is TGCAGCGTTGAAGTTACAGCTAATGAAAAACTGTTTTTT.

This clonotype has at least ten counts. The V gene is TRBV7-2, the J gene TRBJ2-2; unclear D gene. V dropped 3 bases and J dropped 3 bases, with 17 bases sitting between them. The CDR3 consists of 17 residues. Per germline, CDR1 SGHTA and CDR2 FQGNSA. CDR3 residues: CASSFPPSSGHTGELFF. The DNA of the CDR3 is TGTGCCAGCAGCTTCCCACCCAGTTCCGGGCACACCGGGGAGCTGTTTTTT.

This clonotype was seen more than once but under ten times. This chain joins TRBV20-1 and TRBJ2-1; possible D gene TRBD1, 7 bases. V was pared by 4 bases and J by 6 bases, with 10 bases between. Germline loops: CDR1 DFQATT, CDR2 SNEGSKA (reference sequence). This CDR3 has 12 residues. CDR3 nucleotides: TGCAGTGCTATGCAGGGGGGCAATGAGCAGTTCTTC. Protein: CSAMQGGNEQFF.

In its sample, this clonotype was seen a few times. The V and J genes are TRBV7-4 and TRBJ2-5, with TRBD2 matching over 13 bases. The CDR3 is made up of 17 amino acids. With V trimmed by 4 bases and J by 5 bases, 10 bases remained unmatched. Germline CDR1 SGHVT, CDR2 SQSDAQ. The CDR3 sequence is CASSWTSGSRLGETQYF. The DNA for the CDR3 is TGTGCCAGCAGCTGGACTAGCGGGAGTAGGTTAGGGGAGACCCAGTACTTC.

This clonotype was counted at least ten times. This rearrangement joins TRBV7-9 to TRBJ2-3; the D gene is possibly TRBD1 (5 bases). Germline values: CDR1 SEHNR, CDR2 FQNEAQ (reference sequence). CDR3 length: 15 residues. Trimming removed 2 bases from V and 0 bases from J, with 9 bases in between. The CDR3 coding sequence is TGTGCCAGCAGCTTACGGACAACCAGCACAGATACGCAGTATTTT. Amino acids: CASSLRTTSTDTQYF.

Only a few counts were recorded for this clonotype. The chain is built from TRBV5-4 and TRBJ2-4, with D uncertain. Trimming took 7 bases from V and 7 from J, leaving 12 bases between them. The CDR3 spans 12 residues. CDR1 and CDR2 (germline): SGHNT, YYREEE (reference sequence). The CDR3 loop is CASGQDVNIQYF. The CDR3 nucleotides are TGTGCCAGCGGGCAGGACGTCAACATTCAGTACTTC.

This sequence joins TRBV7-9 and TRBJ1-1, with 7 bases matching TRBD1. The CDR3 is 15 amino acids. Germline trimming cut 7 bases from V and 1 base from J; bases unmatched to any gene: 9. Germline-derived CDR1 and CDR2 are SEHNR and FQNEAQ (reference sequence). DNA for the CDR3: TGTGCCAGCACCCATCTAGGGGGCCCGAACACTGAAGCTTTCTTT. Encoded protein: CASTHLGGPNTEAFF.

This clonotype was seen ten or more times. This rearrangement joins TRBV29-1 to TRBJ2-3, with TRBD2 matching over 8 bases. Germline V gene sequence: CDR1 SQVTM, CDR2 ANQGSEA. V dropped 6 bases and J dropped 1; count of bases not matched to a gene: 6. This CDR3 comprises 14 residues. Here the CDR3 DNA reads TGCAGCGTCCGGGGGGGCGGGGGCACAGATACGCAGTATTTT. Amino acids: CSVRGGGGTDTQYF.

The chain uses TRBV10-2 and TRBJ2-7; TRBD2 agrees at 7 bases. CDR1 and CDR2 from the germline V gene are WSHSY and SAAADI. V lost 7 bases, J lost 2 bases, and 8 bases stayed unmatched. The CDR3 is made up of 14 amino acids. The CDR3 DNA reads as TGCGCCAGCAAAGACCGGGACTACACCTACGAGCAGTACTTC. It yields the protein CASKDRDYTYEQYF.

This chain uses TRBV28 with TRBJ2-3, with 9 bases matching TRBD1. The CDR3 totals 16 residues. CDR1 MDHEN and CDR2 SYDVKM come from the germline V gene. The V and J ends lost 4 bases and 1 base, in that order; junction bases with no gene match: 6. The CDR3 loop is CASSSPGQGGTDTQYF. Written as DNA, the CDR3 is TGTGCCAGCAGTTCTCCGGGACAGGGAGGCACAGATACGCAGTATTTT. Full variable domain (outside the CDR3, taken from reference TRBV28 and TRBJ2-3): DVKVTQSSRYLVKRTGEKVFLECVQDMDHENMFWYRQDPGLGLRLIYFSYDVKMKEKGDIPEGYSVSREKKERFSLILESASTNQTSMYLCASSSPGQGGTDTQYFGPGTRLTVL.

This clonotype was recorded a few times. The chain carries TRBV12-3 or TRBV12-4 and TRBJ2-1, with 8 bases that match TRBD2. The CDR3 totals 14 residues. V dropped 5 bases and J dropped 10; count of bases not matched to a gene: 10. The CDR3 bases are TGTGCCAGCAGTAAGACAGGCCGGGGGGGAGAGCAGTTCTTC. Translating it yields CASSKTGRGGEQFF.

The chain combines TRBV5-1 with TRBJ2-2; 8 bases align to TRBD2. V shed 4 bases and J 4 bases; nucleotides not matched to a gene: 6. This CDR3 has 15 amino acids. Germline-derived CDR1 and CDR2 are SGHRS and YFSETQ. CDR3 residues: CASSPGGPGTGELFF. DNA for the CDR3: TGCGCCAGCAGCCCGGGGGGGCCCGGCACCGGGGAGCTGTTTTTT.

In its sample, this clonotype was seen many times. The rearrangement uses TRBV7-9 and TRBJ2-7; D is unresolved. The V gene lost 1 base and the J gene lost 4 bases, with 5 bases spanning the gap. Germline CDR1 and CDR2: SEHNR and FQNEAQ (reference sequence). This CDR3 region has 12 residues. CDR3 region: CASSLGVYEQYF. The CDR3 DNA reads TGTGCCAGCAGCTTAGGAGTGTACGAGCAGTACTTC.